One and the same sample provided the 20 T cell receptor beta chains below, sequenced in a study of identical twins (TCRdb year 2016). The receptor library was made with 5' RACE. Instrument used: Illumina HiSeq 2000. TCRdb reran the public reads through fastp at Q25 and MiXCR, keeping productive beta chains. Rows are unified per CDR3 protein, each entry keeping the most common DNA and genes. In all, the sample holds 540,000 or so distinct CDR3 sequences, and around 24% of those were seen once. The top ten clones comprise around 0.48% of the sample. The same data also went into a second study, on yellow fever vaccine responses in identical twins.

The source material was CD4+ T cells sorted from blood. All receptors derive from a woman between 18 and 29 years old in good health.

V usage is TRBV12-3 or TRBV12-4 and J usage is TRBJ2-2; D is ambiguous. V lost 7 bases to trimming and J lost 4 bases, with 16 bases between them. The CDR3 loop spans 15 amino acids. This CDR3 reads CASKAAGAITGELFF. In DNA form, the CDR3 reads TGTGCCAGCAAGGCCGCAGGAGCGATCACCGGGGAGCTGTTTTTT.

Remarks on this clonotype: Germline and junction disagree at one end, which may indicate a read error. The chain recombines TRBV7-9 with TRBJ1-2; no firm D call. CDR1 and CDR2 (germline): SEHNR, FQNEAQ (reference sequence). The CDR3 has 14 residues. CDR3 residues: CASILGATDYGYTF. In nucleotides, the CDR3 is TGTGCCAGCATCTTAGGAGCAACTGACTATGGCTACACCTTC.

In its sample, this clonotype was seen a few times. V usage is TRBV6-6 and J usage is TRBJ2-1; no definite D call. CDR3 size: 13 residues. The germline CDR1 and CDR2 sequences are MNHNY and SVGAGI (reference sequence). Trimming took 8 bases from V and 4 from J, leaving 12 bases between them. The CDR3 coding sequence is TGTGCCAGCCAATTCACGTTTTACAATGAGCAGTTCTTC. It yields the protein CASQFTFYNEQFF.

This clonotype was counted only a few times. The chain combines TRBV28 with TRBJ2-1, with TRBD2 matching 8 bases. Germline CDR1 is MDHEN and CDR2 is SYDVKM. J was trimmed by 9 bases and V by 4 bases; bases with no gene match: 11. The CDR3 length is 15 residues. CDR3 amino acids: CASSSSGTAGVEQFF. The CDR3 DNA is TGTGCCAGCAGTTCTAGTGGTACAGCGGGAGTTGAGCAGTTCTTC.

V and J are TRBV24-1 and TRBJ2-5; 9 nucleotides match TRBD1. Germline CDR1 and CDR2: KGHDR and SFDVKD. The CDR3 sequence is 16 residues long. V gave up 3 bases and J gave up 3 bases; unmatched junction bases: 7. DNA for the CDR3: TGTGCCACCAGTGATCCTACAGGGGGCGCGGAAGAGACCCAGTACTTC. This encodes CATSDPTGGAEETQYF.

CDR3: CASSEAWGKRSTEAFF. CDR3 sequence (DNA): TGTGCCAGCAGTGAAGCTTGGGGGAAGAGGAGCACTGAAGCTTTCTTT. The chain combines TRBV6-1 with TRBJ1-1, with D possibly TRBD1 on 5 matching bases. The CDR3 length is 16 residues. The germline gives CDR1 MNHNS, CDR2 SASEGT. Trimming pared 0 bases from V and 4 bases from J, leaving 15 bases between.

The gene calls are TRBV3-1 and TRBJ2-4, with a possible D match to TRBD1 (5 bases). The CDR3 length is 18 residues. V shed 11 bases and J shed 0 bases, with 26 bases lying between them. Germline lookup yields CDR1 LGHDT and CDR2 YNNKEL (reference sequence). In nucleotides, the CDR3 is TGTGCCTTCAGTTGGGGCAGGCCCACGGCCTTAGCCAAAAACATTCAGTACTTC. Encoded protein: CAFSWGRPTALAKNIQYF.

This clonotype was detected only a few times. CDR3 sequence reads: CASSLMTGTAYEQYF. DNA of the CDR3: TGCGCCAGCAGCTTGATGACCGGGACAGCCTACGAGCAGTACTTC. This chain joins TRBV5-1 and TRBJ2-7, with 7 bases matching TRBD1. The V gene end was trimmed by 1 base and the J gene end by 2 bases; junction bases not matched to a gene: 6. The germline gives CDR1 SGHRS, CDR2 YFSETQ. The CDR3 is 15 amino acids.

The chain is built from TRBV20-1 and TRBJ2-5; D is undetermined. Looked up from germline, CDR1 is DFQATT and CDR2 is SNEGSKA (reference sequence). CDR3 length: 11 residues. V was shortened by 7 bases and J by 2 bases, with 8 bases between the two germline ends. For the CDR3, the DNA is TGCAGTGTGGTTGGGCAAGAGACCCAGTACTTC. Its protein is CSVVGQETQYF.

This chain uses TRBV20-1 with TRBJ1-1; 7 nucleotides match TRBD1. V trimming: 7 bases; J trimming: 2 bases; junction bases outside the gene matches: 7. The CDR3 totals 13 residues. CDR1 is DFQATT, CDR2 SNEGSKA, per germline (reference sequence). The CDR3 region has the DNA TGCAGTGGGGGGACAGTTGTCAACACTGAAGCTTTCTTT. This encodes CSGGTVVNTEAFF.

A few counts support this clonotype. The V call is TRBV27, the J call TRBJ1-2; D unclear. CDR3 size: 13 residues. Germline CDR1 reads MNHEY; CDR2 reads SMNVEV (reference sequence). Trimming stripped 3 bases from V and 4 bases from J, with 9 bases between. The CDR3 nucleotides are TGTGCCAGCAGTTTCAATATGGGCTATGGCTACACCTTC. Translating it yields CASSFNMGYGYTF.

In DNA form, the CDR3 reads TGTGCCACCAGTGATTTGGCGGGAGCCTACACAGATACGCAGTATTTT. This gives the protein CATSDLAGAYTDTQYF. The V call is TRBV24-1, the J call TRBJ2-3; 7 bases are shared with TRBD2. Germline CDR1 reads KGHDR; CDR2 reads SFDVKD. This CDR3 has 16 residues. J was trimmed by 2 bases and V by 0 bases; bases with no gene match: 4.

This clonotype occurred a few times. The rearrangement links TRBV6-1 to TRBJ1-1; no definite D call. The CDR3 contains 15 residues. The V end lost 8 bases, the J end lost 1 base, and 17 bases lay between the germline ends. The V gene's germline CDR1 is MNHNS and CDR2 SASEGT. Here the CDR3 reads CASVAHGRKNTEAFF. CDR3 bases: TGTGCCAGCGTGGCCCACGGGCGAAAGAACACTGAAGCTTTCTTT.

This chain connects TRBV18 to TRBJ2-1, with D maybe TRBD1 (5 bases). CDR1 is KGHSH and CDR2 is LQKENI in the germline V gene. Trimming removed 3 bases from V and 7 bases from J, with 16 bases in between. The CDR3 runs 15 residues. CDR3 sequence reads: CASSPPGIPLNEQFF. CDR3 nucleotides: TGTGCCAGCTCACCCCCAGGGATTCCGCTAAATGAGCAGTTCTTC.

In DNA, the CDR3 is TGTGCCAGCAGACGGCCCCCGGGACAGGGGCAGGAGCAGTACTTC. Translated, it gives CASRRPPGQGQEQYF. The genes are TRBV28 and TRBJ2-7, with 10 bases lining up with TRBD1. V dropped 6 bases and J dropped 7; count of bases not matched to a gene: 12. CDR3 length: 15 amino acids. Germline V lookup: CDR1 MDHEN, CDR2 SYDVKM.

Only a few counts were recorded for this clonotype. The rearrangement links TRBV5-1 to TRBJ2-2; D might be TRBD2 (6 bases). Germline V gene sequence: CDR1 SGHRS, CDR2 YFSETQ. V was cut by 1 base and J by 1 base, with 14 bases left in between. CDR3 length equals 17 residues. CDR3 loop: CASSLNAAGMNTGELFF. The CDR3, as DNA: TGCGCCAGCAGCTTGAACGCTGCGGGGATGAACACCGGGGAGCTGTTTTTT. The full variable domain, rest sourced from reference TRBV5-1 and TRBJ2-2, is KAGVTQTPRYLIKTRGQQVTLSCSPISGHRSVSWYQQTPGQGLQFLFEYFSETQRNKGNFPGRFSGRQFSNSRSEMNVSTLELGDSALYLCASSLNAAGMNTGELFFGEGSRLTVL.

The gene calls are TRBV24-1 and TRBJ2-7; 11 positions match TRBD1. The CDR3 sequence is 15 residues long. After removal of 4 bases from V and 2 bases from J, the junction contained 3 bases not matched to a gene. Germline V gene lookup returns CDR1 KGHDR and CDR2 SFDVKD. This chain's CDR3 is CATSDRDRGAYEQYF. CDR3 coding DNA: TGTGCCACCAGTGACCGGGACAGGGGGGCCTACGAGCAGTACTTC.

The chain carries TRBV27 and TRBJ1-2, with D maybe TRBD1 (5 bases). V lost 0 bases, J lost 2 bases, and 13 bases lay in between. CDR3 length equals 16 residues. CDR1 is MNHEY, CDR2 SMNVEV, per germline (reference sequence). The CDR3, as DNA: TGTGCCAGCAGTTTATCGGGGGGAAATCCAAACTATGGCTACACCTTC. Its translation: CASSLSGGNPNYGYTF.

The table lists this clonotype with many counts. CDR3 sequence: CASSPHRGTNYGYTF. The CDR3 nucleotides read TGTGCCAGCAGTCCCCATAGGGGTACTAACTATGGCTACACCTTC. This chain connects TRBV12-3 or TRBV12-4 to TRBJ1-2, with a possible D match to TRBD1 (5 bases). The CDR3 extends over 15 amino acids. Trimming removed 5 bases from V and 0 bases from J, with 13 bases in between.

Notes on this clonotype: The junction departs from germline at one end; a sequencing error may be responsible. The V call is TRBV10-3, the J call TRBJ2-3; 9 bases map to TRBD1. The CDR3 runs to 12 residues. CDR1 is ENHRY and CDR2 is SYGVKD in the germline V gene. The CDR3 region has the DNA TGTGCCATCAGTGAGACGGACAGGGGACGGAATTTT. This translates into CAISETDRGRNF.